A selection of T cell receptor beta chains follows, all from one sample in a study of OX40 agonist ivuxolimab in advanced cancers. Profiling relied on immunoSEQ multiplex PCR, and the TCRdb table lists in-frame clones only, not all of them. The sample yields roughly 57,000 clones, about 90% seen once. The starting material was CD4+ or CD8+ T cells sorted from blood, obtained in a trial of the OX40 agonist ivuxolimab. The receptors were gathered from an adult with an advanced solid tumor such as melanoma, head and neck, liver or kidney cancer. CDR3s include the opening cysteine and the closing phenylalanine or tryptophan. Fields, in order: clone size, V gene, J gene, D gene, CDR3 protein, CDR3 DNA. The D gene is left open where the match is weak. Where a row states a size, it is once, few, many or the class of an expanded clone; other rows omit it.

clone size: .
V gene: TRBV28
J gene: TRBJ1-5
D gene: .
CDR3 protein: CASSLTGNQPQHF
CDR3 DNA: TGTGCCAGCAGTTTAACTGGCAATCAGCCCCAGCATTTT

clone size: .
V gene: TRBV5-1
J gene: TRBJ1-1
D gene: .
CDR3 protein: CASSLSQGLSEAFF
CDR3 DNA: TGCGCCAGCAGCTTGAGCCAGGGTTTGTCTGAAGCTTTCTTT

clone size: few
V gene: TRBV29-1
J gene: TRBJ1-1
D gene: .
CDR3 protein: CSVGRMTTEAFF
CDR3 DNA: TGCAGCGTGGGTCGTATGACGACTGAAGCTTTCTTT

clone size: .
V gene: TRBV9
J gene: TRBJ2-1
D gene: .
CDR3 protein: CASSVSLVSYNEQFF
CDR3 DNA: TGTGCCAGCAGCGTATCCTTGGTTTCCTACAATGAGCAGTTCTTC

clone size: many
V gene: TRBV28
J gene: TRBJ1-1
D gene: TRBD1
CDR3 protein: CASSLPGTGGTEAFF
CDR3 DNA: TGTGCCAGCAGTTTGCCCGGGACAGGGGGCACTGAAGCTTTCTTT

clone size: many
V gene: TRBV19
J gene: TRBJ1-1
D gene: TRBD1
CDR3 protein: CASSNVAGGIRAFF
CDR3 DNA: TGTGCCAGTAGTAATGTGGCAGGGGGGATCAGGGCTTTCTTT

clone size: .
V gene: TRBV5-1
J gene: TRBJ2-3
D gene: TRBD1
CDR3 protein: CASSLARTGLDTDTQYF
CDR3 DNA: TGCGCCAGCAGCTTGGCAAGGACAGGGCTCGACACAGATACGCAGTATTTT

clone size: .
V gene: TRBV2
J gene: TRBJ1-1
D gene: TRBD1
CDR3 protein: CASTSDRGQGFFNTEAFF
CDR3 DNA: TGTGCCAGCACCTCCGACAGGGGGCAGGGGTTTTTTAACACTGAAGCTTTCTTT

clone size: .
V gene: TRBV4-1
J gene: TRBJ2-3
D gene: TRBD2
CDR3 protein: CASSPRTSGSTDTQYF
CDR3 DNA: TGCGCCAGCAGCCCCCGAACTAGCGGGAGCACAGATACGCAGTATTTT

clone size: .
V gene: TRBV4-2
J gene: TRBJ2-2
D gene: .
CDR3 protein: CASSLTVGELFF
CDR3 DNA: TGTGCCAGCAGCTTGACAGTCGGGGAGCTGTTTTTT

clone size: .
V gene: TRBV2
J gene: TRBJ2-2
D gene: .
CDR3 protein: CASTGERPHTGELFF
CDR3 DNA: TGTGCCAGCACAGGGGAGAGGCCCCACACCGGGGAGCTGTTTTTT

clone size: .
V gene: TRBV2
J gene: TRBJ1-2
D gene: .
CDR3 protein: CASGEANGYTF
CDR3 DNA: TGTGCCAGCGGAGAGGCGAATGGCTACACCTTC

clone size: .
V gene: TRBV6-1
J gene: TRBJ2-7
D gene: .
CDR3 protein: CASSEGGAYNPSYEQYF
CDR3 DNA: TGTGCCAGCAGTGAAGGGGGAGCATACAACCCCTCCTACGAGCAGTACTTC

clone size: .
V gene: TRBV19
J gene: TRBJ1-2
D gene: .
CDR3 protein: CASSPNGAYGYTF
CDR3 DNA: TGTGCCAGTAGCCCAAACGGAGCCTATGGCTACACCTTC

clone size: few
V gene: TRBV19
J gene: TRBJ1-1
D gene: .
CDR3 protein: CASSISVNTEAFF
CDR3 DNA: TGTGCCAGTAGTATTTCAGTGAACACTGAAGCTTTCTTT

clone size: .
V gene: TRBV6-6
J gene: TRBJ2-2
D gene: .
CDR3 protein: CASSPGGVGTGELFF
CDR3 DNA: TGTGCCAGCAGCCCAGGGGGGGTGGGCACCGGGGAGCTGTTTTTT

clone size: .
V gene: TRBV19
J gene: TRBJ2-7
D gene: TRBD1
CDR3 protein: CASSIAPGQGEYYEQYF
CDR3 DNA: TGTGCCAGTAGTATAGCCCCAGGACAGGGTGAGTACTACGAGCAGTACTTC

clone size: .
V gene: TRBV28
J gene: TRBJ1-6
D gene: .
CDR3 protein: CASTNSAGMNSPLHF
CDR3 DNA: TGTGCCAGCACGAACTCCGCAGGGATGAATTCACCCCTCCACTTT

clone size: .
V gene: TRBV7-3
J gene: TRBJ2-1
D gene: TRBD1
CDR3 protein: CASRLGQGPKQFF
CDR3 DNA: TGTGCCAGCAGGCTGGGACAGGGACCGAAGCAGTTCTTC

clone size: medium-sized
V gene: TRBV7-9
J gene: TRBJ2-1
D gene: .
CDR3 protein: CASSSPRGGNEQFF
CDR3 DNA: TGTGCCAGCAGCTCTCCCCGGGGCGGCAATGAGCAGTTCTTC

clone size: .
V gene: TRBV20-1
J gene: TRBJ2-1
D gene: .
CDR3 protein: CSAIGQREQFF
CDR3 DNA: TGCAGTGCGATAGGTCAACGGGAGCAGTTCTTC

clone size: .
V gene: TRBV7-6
J gene: TRBJ2-1
D gene: .
CDR3 protein: CASSLALPGNEQFF
CDR3 DNA: TGTGCCAGCAGCTTAGCCTTACCGGGAAATGAGCAGTTCTTC

clone size: .
V gene: TRBV10-1
J gene: TRBJ2-2
D gene: .
CDR3 protein: CASARVSPGELFF
CDR3 DNA: TGCGCTTCAGCCAGGGTTAGCCCCGGGGAGCTGTTTTTT

clone size: .
V gene: TRBV19
J gene: TRBJ2-1
D gene: .
CDR3 protein: CASSIEPPWGSYNEQFF
CDR3 DNA: TGTGCCAGTAGTATAGAGCCCCCCTGGGGGTCCTACAATGAGCAGTTCTTC

clone size: .
V gene: TRBV5-6
J gene: TRBJ1-2
D gene: TRBD1
CDR3 protein: CASSLADRGYGYTF
CDR3 DNA: TGTGCCAGCAGCTTGGCAGACAGGGGATATGGCTACACCTTC

clone size: .
V gene: TRBV28
J gene: TRBJ1-2
D gene: TRBD1
CDR3 protein: CASSLQGRANYGYTF
CDR3 DNA: TGTGCCAGCAGTCTACAGGGGAGAGCTAACTATGGCTACACCTTC

clone size: few
V gene: TRBV7-3
J gene: TRBJ2-5
D gene: .
CDR3 protein: CASSLMAGLQETQYF
CDR3 DNA: TGTGCCAGCAGCTTAATGGCGGGGCTTCAAGAGACCCAGTACTTC

clone size: .
V gene: TRBV6-5
J gene: TRBJ1-1
D gene: .
CDR3 protein: CASRDQVWTEAFF
CDR3 DNA: TGTGCCAGCAGAGATCAGGTATGGACTGAAGCTTTCTTT

clone size: .
V gene: TRBV10-1
J gene: TRBJ2-7
D gene: TRBD1
CDR3 protein: CASSRDRGIPYEQYF
CDR3 DNA: TGCGCCAGCAGCCGGGACAGGGGGATCCCCTACGAGCAGTACTTC

clone size: .
V gene: TRBV19
J gene: TRBJ2-1
D gene: TRBD1
CDR3 protein: CASGTGSYNEQFF
CDR3 DNA: TGTGCCAGTGGGACAGGCTCCTACAATGAGCAGTTCTTC

clone size: .
V gene: TRBV2
J gene: TRBJ2-5
D gene: .
CDR3 protein: CAGAGSTETQYF
CDR3 DNA: TGTGCCGGAGCAGGGTCAACGGAGACCCAGTACTTC

clone size: .
V gene: TRBV6-5
J gene: TRBJ2-7
D gene: .
CDR3 protein: CASSSNLQGYEQYF
CDR3 DNA: TGTGCCAGCAGTTCCAATTTACAGGGCTACGAGCAGTACTTC

clone size: .
V gene: TRBV7-9
J gene: TRBJ1-4
D gene: TRBD1
CDR3 protein: CASSSRQGPNEKLFF
CDR3 DNA: TGTGCCAGCAGCTCAAGACAGGGGCCGAATGAAAAACTGTTTTTT

clone size: medium-sized
V gene: TRBV28
J gene: TRBJ2-7
D gene: TRBD1
CDR3 protein: CASRSTGGMSEQYF
CDR3 DNA: TGTGCCAGCAGATCCACAGGGGGCATGAGCGAGCAGTACTTC

clone size: .
V gene: TRBV2
J gene: TRBJ2-1
D gene: .
CDR3 protein: CASSLRPYNEQFF
CDR3 DNA: TGTGCCAGCAGTCTTAGGCCCTACAATGAGCAGTTCTTC

clone size: .
V gene: TRBV19
J gene: TRBJ1-5
D gene: .
CDR3 protein: CASSVGLVYNQPQHF
CDR3 DNA: TGTGCCAGTAGTGTGGGATTGGTTTACAATCAGCCCCAGCATTTT

clone size: .
V gene: TRBV5-6
J gene: TRBJ1-6
D gene: .
CDR3 protein: CASSFRQSSYNSPLHF
CDR3 DNA: TGTGCCAGCAGCTTCCGACAGAGCTCCTATAATTCACCCCTCCACTTT

clone size: .
V gene: TRBV7-9
J gene: TRBJ1-1
D gene: .
CDR3 protein: CASSHTYTTEAFF
CDR3 DNA: TGTGCCAGCAGCCATACCTACACAACTGAAGCTTTCTTT

clone size: .
V gene: TRBV11-2
J gene: TRBJ2-1
D gene: TRBD2
CDR3 protein: CASRALAGDNNEQFF
CDR3 DNA: TGTGCCAGCAGAGCACTAGCGGGGGACAACAATGAGCAGTTCTTC

clone size: .
V gene: TRBV18
J gene: TRBJ2-7
D gene: .
CDR3 protein: CASSPSGAGSYEQYF
CDR3 DNA: TGTGCCAGCTCACCGTCAGGGGCCGGATCCTACGAGCAGTACTTC

clone size: .
V gene: TRBV15
J gene: TRBJ1-5
D gene: .
CDR3 protein: CATSRDKGLNQPQHF
CDR3 DNA: TGTGCCACCAGCAGAGATAAGGGACTCAATCAGCCCCAGCATTTT

clone size: .
V gene: TRBV4-1
J gene: TRBJ2-7
D gene: TRBD2
CDR3 protein: CASSQGGKGLAGVREQYF
CDR3 DNA: TGCGCCAGCAGCCAAGGTGGTAAGGGACTAGCGGGAGTACGGGAGCAGTACTTC

clone size: .
V gene: TRBV6-5
J gene: TRBJ2-1
D gene: .
CDR3 protein: CASQSYNEQFF
CDR3 DNA: TGTGCCAGCCAATCTTACAATGAGCAGTTCTTC

clone size: .
V gene: TRBV27
J gene: TRBJ2-7
D gene: TRBD2
CDR3 protein: CASRPGTSTYEQYF
CDR3 DNA: TGTGCCAGCAGACCCGGGACTAGCACCTACGAGCAGTACTTC

clone size: once
V gene: TRBV28
J gene: TRBJ2-7
D gene: .
CDR3 protein: CASSRETRLYEQYF
CDR3 DNA: TGTGCCAGCAGTCGTGAGACAAGACTCTACGAGCAGTACTTC

clone size: .
V gene: TRBV30
J gene: TRBJ1-6
D gene: TRBD1
CDR3 protein: CAWSVAGTGMSPLHF
CDR3 DNA: TGTGCCTGGAGTGTGGCTGGGACAGGGATGTCACCCCTCCACTTT

clone size: .
V gene: TRBV7-3
J gene: TRBJ1-2
D gene: TRBD1
CDR3 protein: CASSTDRGLGGYTF
CDR3 DNA: TGTGCCAGCAGCACAGACAGGGGGCTTGGAGGCTACACCTTC

clone size: .
V gene: TRBV9
J gene: TRBJ1-1
D gene: .
CDR3 protein: CASSSLTAGTEANTEAFF
CDR3 DNA: TGTGCCAGCAGCTCCCTCACCGCGGGGACGGAGGCGAACACTGAAGCTTTCTTT

clone size: once
V gene: TRBV15
J gene: TRBJ2-7
D gene: TRBD2
CDR3 protein: CATSSRLAGVEYF
CDR3 DNA: TGTGCCACCAGCAGTAGACTAGCGGGAGTGGAGTACTTC

clone size: .
V gene: TRBV18
J gene: TRBJ2-5
D gene: .
CDR3 protein: CASSPGGAYQETQYF
CDR3 DNA: TGTGCCAGCTCACCTGGAGGGGCGTACCAAGAGACCCAGTACTTC

clone size: .
V gene: TRBV11-1
J gene: TRBJ2-1
D gene: .
CDR3 protein: CASLGHSLLGEQFF
CDR3 DNA: TGTGCCAGCCTTGGACACTCCCTTCTGGGTGAGCAGTTCTTC

clone size: .
V gene: TRBV5-1
J gene: TRBJ2-2
D gene: TRBD2
CDR3 protein: CASSPRVAGSVLAGVDTGELFF
CDR3 DNA: TGCGCCAGCAGCCCTCGGGTCGCAGGCTCCGTACTAGCGGGAGTGGATACCGGGGAGCTGTTTTTT

clone size: .
V gene: TRBV14
J gene: TRBJ1-2
D gene: .
CDR3 protein: CASSQELGRVHGYTF
CDR3 DNA: TGTGCCAGCAGCCAAGAATTGGGCAGAGTCCATGGCTACACCTTC

clone size: .
V gene: TRBV19
J gene: TRBJ1-2
D gene: .
CDR3 protein: CASSIGAGANYGYTF
CDR3 DNA: TGTGCCAGTAGTATTGGGGCAGGAGCTAACTATGGCTACACCTTC

clone size: .
V gene: TRBV5-3
J gene: TRBJ2-1
D gene: .
CDR3 protein: CARSLGSYNEQFF
CDR3 DNA: TGTGCCAGAAGCTTGGGATCCTACAATGAGCAGTTCTTC

clone size: .
V gene: TRBV28
J gene: TRBJ1-6
D gene: .
CDR3 protein: CASSRDTGRALHF
CDR3 DNA: TGTGCCAGCAGTCGCGACACGGGTCGGGCCCTCCACTTT

clone size: .
V gene: TRBV27
J gene: TRBJ2-1
D gene: .
CDR3 protein: CASSLYYSWNYNEQFF
CDR3 DNA: TGTGCCAGCAGTTTATATTATTCCTGGAATTACAATGAGCAGTTCTTC

clone size: .
V gene: TRBV15
J gene: TRBJ2-7
D gene: TRBD1
CDR3 protein: CATSREGQTIYEQYF
CDR3 DNA: TGTGCCACCAGCAGAGAGGGACAGACAATCTACGAGCAGTACTTC

clone size: .
V gene: TRBV7-9
J gene: TRBJ2-3
D gene: TRBD2
CDR3 protein: CASSPGTSGNTDTQYF
CDR3 DNA: TGTGCCAGCAGCCCAGGGACTAGCGGGAACACAGATACGCAGTATTTT

clone size: .
V gene: TRBV9
J gene: TRBJ2-3
D gene: TRBD2
CDR3 protein: CASSKREGTDTQYF
CDR3 DNA: TGTGCCAGCAGTAAGCGGGAGGGCACAGATACGCAGTATTTT